This T cell receptor beta chain was recovered during a study of identical twins (dated by TCRdb to 2016 to 2017). Turning to the overall study: To test whether fetal clonotypes persist, the study used deep sequencing on TCR alpha and beta repertoires from monozygotic twins, unrelated adults of various ages, and cord blood. To rule out contamination, replicate twin experiments were performed at different times with different library preparation protocols.

This clonotype occurred a few times. Which antigen it targets is not known. No base quality information exists; no much larger clone differs at one position. Every donor in the study was a healthy Caucasian. The study also sequenced three unrelated non-twin adults: a male aged 18 to 29, a male aged 50 to 59 and a female aged 50 to 59. Miltenyi CD45RO+ enrichment and human naive T-cell isolation kits were used to isolate memory (CD45RO+) and naive T cells from PBMC. Beyond this particular receptor, the publication reports: Out-of-frame TCR alpha sequences shared between twins showed an excess of low generation-probability sequences compared with coincidental sharing between unrelated individuals. Because the same donors could not be followed over many years, the conclusions relied on cross-sectional statistical analysis. Invariant T cells such as MAIT and iNKT could partly confound zero-insertion analyses, though diverse VJ usage argued against this for most clonotypes. Recombination models systematically underestimated out-of-frame TCR alpha sharing in monozygotic twins but agreed with sharing between unrelated individuals. Abundant cord blood beta clonotypes carried fewer insertions; young adult naive repertoires showed a weaker similar trend, while memory repertoires showed none. In beta out-of-frame sequences, excess twin sharing was weaker, because having fewer shared sequences lowered the signal-to-noise ratio.

Libraries were made using 5' RACE. Sequencing took place on an Illumina HiSeq 2000. A universal primer binding site was introduced by template switching, and a unique molecular identifier was present in the final cDNA, enabling accurate counting of TCR cDNA molecules. Specific primers in the conserved constant-segment region were used to synthesize first-strand cDNA for the TCR alpha and beta chains. Each cDNA library was double barcoded, with a SMART-Mk sample barcode plus Illumina barcodes, to control for contamination. TruSeq adapter sequences, together with Illumina sample barcodes, were added in two successive PCR steps. Sequencing of the TCR alpha and beta cDNA libraries was done on the Illumina HiSeq platform using custom primers. On the authors' methods: Unique molecular identifiers were extracted from raw reads with MiGEC, and CDR3 positions were determined with MiXCR. Recombination models were inferred per individual with the repgenHMM and IGoR tools using an EM algorithm. The analysis of shared clonotypes was done with the tcR package in R, with sharing normalized by the product of cloneset sizes. To study raw recombination free of thymic and clonal selection effects, out-of-frame nonproductive sequences were analyzed. The public reads were reprocessed in TCRdb via fastp at Q25 and MiXCR, keeping in-frame beta chains. Rows matching on CDR3 protein sequence are summarized as one entry with the most common DNA and genes. In this record, the V and J calls reflect TCRdb's handling and not the investigators' own analysis. This sample is represented by under 450,000 distinct CDR3 sequences; around 20% of them were singletons. 12% of the sample is in the top ten clones.

The germline V gene yields KGHSH for CDR1 and LQKENI for CDR2. The CDR3 starts with the cysteine, ends with the phenylalanine, and has 12 residues. Only the CDR3 portion is preserved as DNA: 36 bases, with reading frame beginning at the first base. V gives up 6 bases and J gives up 8 bases, and the segment between their germline ends measures 13 bases. This chain is built from TRBV18 and TRBJ1-2; no D gene is confidently identified. The clonotype comes from a man aged 45-65 years in good health. Sequenced sample: naive T cells sorted from blood. Reading the label with the study, this specimen's cell subset or site is: cells isolated with a human naive T-cell isolation kit. Read as DNA, the sequence is TGTGCCAGCTCCGGGAATCGGGAAGGCTACACCTTC. It translates to CASSGNREGYTF.